The entry that follows covers one T cell receptor beta chain sequence. This clone's antigen is unknown. Base qualities are not at hand, and no much larger clone is one base apart. A two-step, bias-controlled multiplex PCR was used to amplify TCRbeta CDR3 regions from genomic DNA. Primers specific for every TRBV and TRBJ gene segment were used in the multiplex PCR. The immunoSEQ Assay was used to generate TCRbeta repertoire data. The original pipeline was this. A relative-frequency ratio and a modified nearest-neighbor algorithm were applied to filter and cluster reads so that closely related sequences were merged. The V, D and J gene assignments for CDR3 sequences were based on IMGT annotation. Template counts were corrected for PCR amplification bias and quantified by comparison with synthetic TCR CDR3 analog sequences. Only unique productive sequences, defined as in-frame CDR3 sequences without stop codons, were included in the analyses. The immunoSEQ Analyzer software was used to compute clonality, defined as 1 minus Pielou's evenness, and iChao1 richness. Statistical testing was performed in JMP, using Student's t-test or a non-parametric test depending on Shapiro-Wilk normality results. TCRdb mirrors the immuneACCESS table, restricted to in-frame sequences. Some clones are absent from its copies; in checked studies, under half trace to an unresolved V gene, and the reason for the others is unknown. The V and J calls and clone size come from that table; D and trimming were worked out from the DNA. The sample includes about 6,100 clones, with about 98% observed a single time. Roughly 0.4% of the sample is in the top ten clones.

This entry is derived from a study of naive CD8 T cells in extremely preterm neonates (dated by TCRdb to the late 2010s). For the wider study: The study compared TCRbeta CDR3 repertoires of sorted naive CD8+ T cells across four age groups: extremely preterm neonates, term neonates, young children and adults.

V is trimmed back by 4 bases and J by 2 bases, and the junction contains 0 bases that no gene match accounts for. Based on the germline V gene, the CDR1 and CDR2 sequences are MDHEN and SYDVKM. The CDR3 runs 14 amino acids, cysteine and phenylalanine included. CDR3 DNA only is kept here, 42 bases in frame from base 1. The term cord blood was obtained from a handful of elective full-term cesarean deliveries at about 37-41 weeks of gestation that occurred without labor or rupture of membranes. Pregnancies with fetal demise, active maternal HSV infection or known maternal HIV infection were excluded from the study. A FACSAria III cell sorter was used to sort live, Annexin V-negative naive CD8+ T cells (CD3+CD8+CD45RA+CCR7+). Per sample, between roughly 18,000 and 100,000 naive CD8+ T cells were obtained by sorting. Mixed venous-arterial cord blood was collected with preassembled standardized sampling kits. Cord blood was kept at room temperature and processed within 4 hours of collection. Ficoll-Paque density gradient centrifugation of diluted blood was used to isolate mononuclear cells. Mononuclear cells were cryopreserved in about 10% DMSO with approximately 90% FBS and stored long term at -150°C before sorting. After thawing, the cells were stained with Annexin V and with antibodies against CD3, CD8, CCR7 and CD45RA. The DNeasy Blood and Tissue Kit was used to extract genomic DNA from sorted cell pellets that had been snap-frozen.

General findings and caveats noted by the study authors: Preterm neonates had significantly lower iChao1 richness than all other age groups (p < 0.05) and an even clone distribution, indicating a less rich repertoire. To track T cell development within individuals, the authors urged prospective longitudinal studies of preterm and term neonates. Compared with the older groups, preterm CDR3s were shorter and closer to germline, carrying fewer N additions and showing less junctional trimming. The proportion of shared CDR3 nucleotide sequences was higher in preterm neonates (approximately 2.5%) than in term neonates (around 0.4%), young children (around 0.03%) and adults (0.01%). Among the limitations the authors pointed out were a small sample size and productive template counts that varied across preterm samples.

This clonotype was sampled from a newborn in good health. This chain joins TRBV28 to TRBJ2-5; TRBD2 aligns with 11 central bases. Material: naive CD8+ T cells from cord blood. The DNA sequence follows: TGTGCCAGCAGTTGGACTAGCGGGCAAGAGACCCAGTACTTC. Translated, it reads CASSWTSGQETQYF.